These 22 T cell receptor beta chains came from one sample sequenced in a study of response to subunit inactivated influenza vaccine. Each CDR3 protein gets one entry after TCRdb re-called the RT-PCR reads with MiXCR. The repertoire includes more than 550,000 distinct CDR3 sequences, 12% of them detected once, and about a tenth sits in the top ten. The sequences come from PBMCs from blood, collected on the day of vaccination. The receptors originated from a middle-aged man who received an inactivated influenza vaccine.

At least ten counts were recorded for this clonotype. The chain has TRBV4-1 and TRBJ2-2; a possible D gene is TRBD1 (5 bases). The CDR3 spans 15 residues. Germline loops: CDR1 MGHRA, CDR2 YSYEKL. V lost 1 base and J lost 1, with 7 bases in between. CDR3 DNA: TGCGCCAGCAGCCAAGTGACAGTGAACACCGGGGAGCTGTTTTTT. As protein: CASSQVTVNTGELFF.

This CDR3 is CASSLRVGQVAEAFF. DNA for the CDR3: TGTGCCAGCAGCTTAAGAGTAGGGCAGGTGGCTGAAGCTTTCTTT. The genes are TRBV7-9 and TRBJ1-1; D not certain. Germline CDR1 reads SEHNR; CDR2 reads FQNEAQ (reference sequence). Trimming left V 2 bases short and J 6 bases short, with 16 bases between. The CDR3 has 15 amino acids.

This clonotype was counted many times. V gene TRBV29-1 combines with J gene TRBJ2-1; TRBD1 aligns across 9 bases. CDR3 length: 13 residues. Germline assignment: CDR1 SQVTM and CDR2 ANQGSEA. V lost 7 bases to trimming and J lost 1 base; unmatched junction nucleotides: 2. For the CDR3, the DNA is TGCAGCGCCGGGACAGGGTCCTACAATGAGCAGTTCTTC. Protein sequence: CSAGTGSYNEQFF.

This clonotype was detected many times. V usage is TRBV4-1 and J usage is TRBJ1-1; D is unresolved. Trimming took off 0 bases at V and 5 bases at J, with 10 bases between the two ends. The germline CDR1 and CDR2 sequences are MGHRA and YSYEKL. This CDR3 spans 14 amino acids. The CDR3, as DNA: TGCGCCAGCAGCCAAGATTCCGGACGGACTGAAGCTTTCTTT. Translated: CASSQDSGRTEAFF.

This clonotype was seen more than once but under ten times. This chain links TRBV6-1 with TRBJ2-7; unclear D gene. The V end lost 7 bases, the J end lost 2 bases, and 12 bases lay between the germline ends. The length of the CDR3 is 13 residues. Germline loops: CDR1 MNHNS, CDR2 SASEGT. CDR3 DNA: TGTGCCAGCACCAAAGAAAGACCCTACGAGCAGTACTTC. Amino acids: CASTKERPYEQYF.

There are a few counts of this clonotype. DNA for the CDR3: TGCGCCAGCAGCTTGAGCATGGACAAAACCTACAATGAGCAGTTCTTC. This codes for CASSLSMDKTYNEQFF. This rearrangement joins TRBV5-1 to TRBJ2-1; possible D gene TRBD1, 5 bases. CDR1 SGHRS and CDR2 YFSETQ come from the germline V gene. The CDR3 runs to 16 residues. V dropped 1 base and J dropped 2 bases, with 13 bases sitting between them.

This clonotype was recorded at least ten times. This chain links TRBV7-9 with TRBJ2-1, with 7 nucleotides matching TRBD2. V shed 5 bases, J shed 12 bases, and the junction held 10 bases outside the gene matches. The CDR3 is 13 amino acids. Germline V gene lookup returns CDR1 SEHNR and CDR2 FQNEAQ (reference sequence). CDR3 sequence: CASSVGTTDGQFF. The CDR3 nucleotides read TGTGCCAGCAGCGTAGGGACTACAGACGGGCAGTTCTTC.

This clonotype was observed many times. This chain connects TRBV5-1 to TRBJ2-2; 8 bases line up with TRBD1. Germline values: CDR1 SGHRS, CDR2 YFSETQ. The CDR3 has 16 amino acids. V shed 0 bases, J shed 8 bases, and the junction held 9 bases outside the gene matches. The CDR3 DNA sequence: TGCGCCAGCAGCTTGGACCATCAGGGGGCGACGGGGGAGCTGTTTTTT. This translates into CASSLDHQGATGELFF.

This clonotype was counted many times. The chain combines TRBV20-1 with TRBJ2-7; D not resolved. With 1 base removed from V and 4 bases from J, the gap between germline ends came to 5 bases. The CDR3 is 11 residues long. Germline CDR1 DFQATT, CDR2 SNEGSKA (reference sequence). The CDR3 protein is CSARGIYEQYF. CDR3 sequence (DNA): TGCAGTGCTAGAGGTATTTACGAGCAGTACTTC.

For the CDR3, the DNA is TGTGCCATCAGTGAGGGCCAGACTAGAGGCCGGGAGCAGTACTTC. Translating it yields CAISEGQTRGREQYF. The gene calls are TRBV10-3 and TRBJ2-7; D is perhaps TRBD2 (6 bases). CDR1 is ENHRY, CDR2 SYGVKD, per germline. V lost 2 bases to trimming and J lost 7 bases, with 18 bases between them. The CDR3 covers 15 residues.

In its sample, this clonotype was seen a few times. The chain is built from TRBV6-2 or TRBV6-3 and TRBJ2-1, with 7 positions matching TRBD1. From germline, CDR1 is MNHEY and CDR2 SVGEGT. This CDR3 contains 15 residues. Trimming removed 5 bases from V and 9 bases from J; junction bases left unmatched: 13. The CDR3 DNA reads as TGTGCCAGCAGTGACCCTACAGGGGCCCGGAGTGAGCAGTTCTTC. Translation: CASSDPTGARSEQFF.

The V call is TRBV19, the J call TRBJ1-1; no reliable D call. The CDR3 consists of 13 residues. Between the trimmed V and J ends, which lost 8 bases and 6 bases, there was a span of 16 bases. The germline gives CDR1 LNHDA, CDR2 SQIVND (reference sequence). DNA of the CDR3: TGTGCCAGTTCCGGTTATGACCCTTCTGAAGCTTTCTTT. As protein: CASSGYDPSEAFF.

The genes are TRBV7-9 and TRBJ2-1; TRBD2 might be the D (5 bases). The V gene's germline CDR1 is SEHNR and CDR2 FQNEAQ (reference sequence). V was trimmed by 0 bases and J by 3 bases, leaving 15 bases between them. This CDR3 comprises 17 residues. CDR3 in amino acids: CASSLAQVSGFYNEQFF. The CDR3 coding sequence is TGTGCCAGCAGCTTAGCGCAGGTCTCGGGATTCTACAATGAGCAGTTCTTC.

This rearrangement joins TRBV20-1 to TRBJ1-4; D is uncertain. The CDR3 covers 15 residues. V lost 0 bases, J lost 3 bases, and 11 bases lay in between. Germline CDR1 and CDR2: DFQATT and SNEGSKA (reference sequence). This CDR3 is CSARDRQIPNEKLFF. CDR3 DNA: TGCAGTGCTAGAGATCGGCAGATCCCTAATGAAAAACTGTTTTTT.

This clonotype showed up many times. This chain uses TRBV5-6 with TRBJ2-7; no firm D call. The CDR3 runs 12 residues. V was shortened by 0 bases and J by 4 bases, with 5 bases between the two germline ends. Looked up from germline, CDR1 is SGHDT and CDR2 is YYEEEE. DNA for the CDR3: TGTGCCAGCAGCTTGGCTGAGTACGAGCAGTACTTC. Translation gives CASSLAEYEQYF.

The chain carries TRBV10-3 and TRBJ2-1, with 8 nucleotides matching TRBD1. The CDR3 extends over 13 amino acids. CDR1 ENHRY and CDR2 SYGVKD come from the germline V gene. The trim removed 11 bases at V and 8 bases at J, leaving 11 bases unmatched. CDR3 coding DNA: TGTGCCTGCGCCGGGACAGGTGTGGATGAGCAGTTCTTC. Residues: CACAGTGVDEQFF.

The rearrangement joins TRBV20-1 to TRBJ2-7; a possible D gene is TRBD1 (5 bases). CDR1 and CDR2 from the germline V gene are DFQATT and SNEGSKA (reference sequence). Trimming removed 1 base from V and 2 bases from J, with 9 bases in between. This CDR3 comprises 13 residues. The CDR3 nucleotides read TGCAGTGCTAGAGGACAGAACCCCTACGAGCAGTACTTC. Residues: CSARGQNPYEQYF.

The chain recombines TRBV10-3 with TRBJ2-5; 11 bases align to TRBD1. CDR3 length: 13 amino acids. Germline CDR1 is ENHRY and CDR2 is SYGVKD. Trimming cost V 7 bases and J 5 bases; bases outside gene matches: 3. CDR3 loop: CAIKGQGAETQYF. The CDR3 DNA reads TGTGCCATCAAAGGACAGGGGGCTGAGACCCAGTACTTC.

V gene TRBV6-1 combines with J gene TRBJ2-7, with 8 bases that match TRBD1. The CDR3 is 14 residues long. Trimming at V came to 4 bases and at J to 3 bases, leaving 5 bases not matched to a gene. Looked up from germline, CDR1 is MNHNS and CDR2 is SASEGT. CDR3 sequence: CASSGGTGFYEQYF. CDR3 DNA: TGTGCCAGCAGTGGGGGGACAGGATTCTACGAGCAGTACTTC.

The chain combines TRBV5-6 with TRBJ1-1, with D perhaps matching TRBD1 (5 bases). V shed 5 bases and J shed 0 bases, with 17 bases lying between them. This CDR3 comprises 16 residues. In germline, CDR1 is SGHDT, CDR2 YYEEEE. CDR3 in amino acids: CASSRTQGPLNTEAFF. CDR3 coding DNA: TGTGCCAGCAGTCGAACGCAGGGCCCATTGAACACTGAAGCTTTCTTT.

V is TRBV12-3 or TRBV12-4 and J is TRBJ1-1, with 8 bases aligning to TRBD1. V shed 7 bases, J shed 3 bases, and the junction held 7 bases outside the gene matches. CDR3 length equals 14 residues. CDR3 sequence (DNA): TGTGCCAGCACCATCACAGGGGGGGACACTGAAGCTTTCTTT. Translating gives CASTITGGDTEAFF.

This clonotype was found a few times. The rearrangement uses TRBV7-2 and TRBJ2-3; 8 positions agree with TRBD2. The CDR3 contains 18 residues. Germline V gene data show CDR1 as SGHTA and CDR2 as FQGNSA. Trimming at V came to 0 bases and at J to 0 bases, leaving 8 bases not matched to a gene. CDR3 nucleotides: TGTGCCAGCAGCTTAGCGCTAACTAGCGGCTTTAGCACAGATACGCAGTATTTT. It encodes CASSLALTSGFSTDTQYF.